Listed below are T cell receptor beta chains from one sample, sequenced in a study of T cells in Graves' hyperthyroidism and ophthalmopathy. Using its own MiXCR run on the multiplex PCR reads, TCRdb lists one record per CDR3 protein. The table has under 300,000 distinct CDR3 sequences, more than 10% seen once; the top ten hold about 8%. Sequenced sample: blood. Source of these receptors: a woman younger than 45 with Graves' hyperthyroidism that later progressed to Graves' ophthalmopathy. Each CDR3 is given with its conserved first and last residue. The D gene is left open where the match is weak. The size entry is marked missing in some rows and otherwise reads once, few, many or a size class.

clone size	J gene	V gene	D gene	CDR3 DNA	CDR3 protein
many	TRBJ1-1	TRBV18	TRBD1	TGTGCCAGCTCAATCCTCAGGGACAGCCCTGAAGCTTTCTTT	CASSILRDSPEAFF
few	TRBJ2-3	TRBV4-1	.	TGCGCCAGCAGCCAAGCCCCCCGTTTGTCAGATACGCAGTATTTT	CASSQAPRLSDTQYF
many	TRBJ1-6	TRBV3-1	.	TGTGCCAGCAGCCCAATCTTGGGTAATTCACCCCTCCACTTT	CASSPILGNSPLHF
many	TRBJ2-1	TRBV10-3	.	TGTGCCATCAGTGAGACGGGGGTTAATGAGCAGTTCTTC	CAISETGVNEQFF
many	TRBJ2-7	TRBV20-1	.	TGCAGTGCTAGTAGAGACCAGGGGGGCGAGCAGTACTTC	CSASRDQGGEQYF
many	TRBJ2-5	TRBV7-2	TRBD2	TGTGCCAGCAGCTTAGCGGGTAGCGGGAGGTCTCTGTACTTC	CASSLAGSGRSLYF
many	TRBJ1-2	TRBV7-9	.	TGTGCCAGCAGCTTAGGATCAGGAGTCTATGGCTACACCTTC	CASSLGSGVYGYTF
many	TRBJ2-5	TRBV6-1	TRBD2	TGTGCCAGCAGTGAAGTGGCTAGCGGGAGGGCCGGAGGAAAGACCCAGTACTTC	CASSEVASGRAGGKTQYF
few	TRBJ2-5	TRBV4-1	.	TGCGCCAGCAGCCAAGTCGCAGGGTGGGAGACCCAGTACTTC	CASSQVAGWETQYF
.	TRBJ1-5	TRBV6-1	.	TGTGCCAGCAGCTCCGCGGCGGGTAGCAATCAGCCCCAGCATTTT	CASSSAAGSNQPQHF
many	TRBJ1-3	TRBV7-8	TRBD1	TGTGCCAGCAGCCGCACAGGGGGCTCTGGAAACACCATATATTTT	CASSRTGGSGNTIYF
many	TRBJ2-3	TRBV7-9	TRBD1	TGTGCCTCCGGACAGGCGGGAGATACGCAGTATTTT	CASGQAGDTQYF
many	TRBJ2-7	TRBV7-2	TRBD1	TGTGCCAGCACCCTAGGGACAGCCTTAACCTACGAGCAGTACTTC	CASTLGTALTYEQYF
few	TRBJ1-2	TRBV19	TRBD1	TGTGCCAGTAGTATACGACAGGGCAGAGATGGCTACACCTTC	CASSIRQGRDGYTF
.	TRBJ2-5	TRBV5-1	.	TGCGCCAGCAGCTTGGATCCAGGCATCCAAGAGACCCAGTACTTC	CASSLDPGIQETQYF
many	TRBJ1-2	TRBV7-8	.	TGTGCCAGCAGCTTAGGTTTCGGCCCCTCAGCAGGCTACACCTTC	CASSLGFGPSAGYTF
.	TRBJ2-1	TRBV4-1	.	TGCGCCAGCAGCCAAGTTGGGATCTCCTACAATGAGCAGTTCTTC	CASSQVGISYNEQFF
.	TRBJ2-5	TRBV3-2	.	TGTGCCAGCAGCCAAGGAGGGGCAGGGGGGGGGGAGACCCAGTACTTC	CASSQGGAGGGETQYF
.	TRBJ2-7	TRBV19	.	TGTGCCAGTAGTAGGGGACACGAAATCTACGAGCAGTACTTC	CASSRGHEIYEQYF
many	TRBJ2-1	TRBV2	.	TGTGCCAGCAGTGGCCAGGGCAATGAGCAGTTCTTC	CASSGQGNEQFF
.	TRBJ2-1	TRBV2	.	TGTGCCAGCAGTCAAACATACCGAGGACGGAGCTCCTACAATGAGCAGTTCTTC	CASSQTYRGRSSYNEQFF
.	TRBJ1-5	TRBV9	.	TGTGCCATCGCCGGAGGGCACCGACAAGAAGATCAGCCCCAGCATTTT	CAIAGGHRQEDQPQHF
.	TRBJ2-1	TRBV27	TRBD2	TGTGCCAGCAGTACAAAACTAGCGGGGTACTACAATGAGCAGTTCTTC	CASSTKLAGYYNEQFF
many	TRBJ1-2	TRBV5-1	TRBD1	TGCGCCAGCAGCCCCGGGACAGGGGGCCTGCTTGGCTACACCTTC	CASSPGTGGLLGYTF
few	TRBJ1-1	TRBV7-9	.	TGTGCCAGCACCCCTACGGGGCGGCGGAACACTGAAGCTTTCTTT	CASTPTGRRNTEAFF
many	TRBJ2-1	TRBV15	.	TGTGCCACCAGCAGAGAAGGGACCCAATACAATGAGCAGTTCTTC	CATSREGTQYNEQFF
many	TRBJ1-1	TRBV10-3	.	TGTGCCATCAGTGAGTCGATGACGAACACTGAAGCTTTCTTT	CAISESMTNTEAFF